This T cell receptor (beta chain) was identified during a study of blood T cell repertoires in COVID-19. Across the study: The United States, Italy and Spain supplied acute and convalescent COVID-19 samples. In each case, the material was cDNA or gDNA derived from T cells, B-cell-depleted T cells, or PBMCs.

This CDR3 comprises 16 residues. Trimming cost V 5 bases and J 2 bases, with 18 bases left between them. The V gene's germline CDR1 is SEHNR and CDR2 FQNEAQ (reference sequence). Per the original methods: Counts of nucleated cells, estimated from reference gene primer amplification, were obtained. TCRdb's table, derived via immunoSEQ multiplex PCR, lists solely in-frame clones and lacks some. Clone size and V and J calls were adopted from that table, with D and trimming inferred from the DNA. The sample includes 11,000 or so clones, about 70% of them seen just once. The V call is TRBV7-9, the J call TRBJ2-5; unclear D gene. The TCR comes from a man aged 55 to 69 with COVID-19, enrolled during active disease. Sequencing was performed on peripheral blood. Here the CDR3 DNA reads TGTGCCAGCAGCCCCAGGATCCAGTGGTCGCAAGAGACCCAGTACTTC. This sequence encodes CASSPRIQWSQETQYF.